The entry that follows covers one T cell receptor beta chain sequence. Its target is unknown. A junction boundary mismatches the germline segment, possibly from a read error. The source of the sample is a study of beta chain features in type 1 diabetes. General study findings and limits: The study found fewer insertions and more deletions at VDJ junctions in type 1 diabetes patients.

cDNA synthesis used the whole RNA isolate, giving expressed TCRB sequences. Repertoires were generated with immunoSEQ multiplex PCR, while TCRdb's copy carries only in-frame clones and drops some. The sample contains about 250,000 clones, around an eighth of which appear only once. A sort by CD45RO/CCR7/CD25/CD127/CD95/CD27 yielded CD4+ naive, central memory, regulatory and stem cell-like memory cells. This CDR3 comprises 14 residues. The germline V gene has CDR1 SSHAT and CDR2 FNYEAQ (reference sequence). The TCR was taken from a woman in her forties in good health. V usage is TRBV7-7 and J usage is TRBJ2-7; 7 positions match TRBD1. The specimen sequenced was naive CD4+ T cells from blood. CDR3 region: CASSLAHRGYEQYF. For the CDR3, the DNA is TGTGCTAGCAGCTTAGCGCACAGGGGCTACGAGCAGTACTTC.